What follows are 23 T cell receptor beta chains derived from one specimen sequenced in a study of T-cell memory formation after mild COVID-19. Using its own MiXCR run on the 5' RACE reads, TCRdb lists one record per CDR3 protein. Of 10,000 to 15,000 distinct CDR3 sequences listed, 15% to 20% are singletons. The sample consisted of PBMCs or a T cell subset sorted from them (not recorded which). The receptors shown here come from a man aged 18 to 30 who had mild COVID-19 (a few samples of this study predate the infection). Cell type and time point are not known.

V usage is TRBV12-3 or TRBV12-4 and J usage is TRBJ1-1, with no clear D. The CDR3 totals 11 residues. V dropped 0 bases and J dropped 10 bases, with 6 bases sitting between them. CDR3 in DNA: TGTGCCAGCAGTTTAGCAGGGTTAGCTTTCTTT. Protein sequence: CASSLAGLAFF.

V gene TRBV15 combines with J gene TRBJ2-1; D ambiguous. CDR1 LNHNV and CDR2 YYDKDF come from the germline V gene (reference sequence). Trimming removed 1 base at V and 0 bases at J, with 10 bases between. The CDR3 consists of 16 residues. CDR3 region: CATSRGLGSSYNEQFF. The CDR3, as DNA: TGTGCCACCAGCAGAGGCCTGGGTTCCTCCTACAATGAGCAGTTCTTC.

This clonotype was found many times. CDR3 nucleotides: TGCAGTGCTAGAAACAGGGGATATGGCTACACCTTC. As protein: CSARNRGYGYTF. The V call is TRBV20-1, the J call TRBJ1-2; 7 bases agree with TRBD1. Germline V gene lookup returns CDR1 DFQATT and CDR2 SNEGSKA (reference sequence). The CDR3 covers 12 residues. V gave up 2 bases and J gave up 5 bases; unmatched junction bases: 2.

This clonotype was seen more than once but under ten times. The rearrangement joins TRBV20-1 to TRBJ2-5; D may be TRBD2 (5 bases). The V and J ends lost 3 bases and 7 bases respectively, with 18 bases between them. CDR3 length: 14 residues. Germline V gene sequence: CDR1 DFQATT, CDR2 SNEGSKA (reference sequence). CDR3 nucleotide sequence: TGCAGTGCTAGGTCGGGATCCCTTTTCCGGACCCAGTACTTC. The encoded protein is CSARSGSLFRTQYF.

This sequence joins TRBV5-1 and TRBJ2-3; D not resolved. Germline values: CDR1 SGHRS, CDR2 YFSETQ. The CDR3 covers 15 residues. Deletions cut 0 bases from V and 4 bases from J, with 12 bases between. In DNA form, the CDR3 reads TGCGCCAGCAGCTTGGCCTCGGGTCTTGCAGATACGCAGTATTTT. Residues: CASSLASGLADTQYF.

This clonotype was recorded many times. The rearrangement uses TRBV15 and TRBJ1-2; 10 nucleotides match TRBD1. This CDR3 has 17 residues. The ends lost 0 bases at V and 1 base at J; junction bases unmatched: 5. Germline V gives CDR1 LNHNV, CDR2 YYDKDF (reference sequence). CDR3 nucleotides: TGTGCCACCAGCAGAGAGACAGGGGGCTATGATAACTATGGCTACACCTTC. This codes for CATSRETGGYDNYGYTF.

This clonotype was detected many times. J is TRBJ2-3 and V is TRBV4-3; D unresolved. CDR1 is LGHNA, CDR2 YSLEER, per germline. The length of the CDR3 is 12 residues. V lost 0 bases, J lost 6 bases, and 4 bases lay in between. This chain's CDR3 is CASSQDLDTQYF. CDR3 DNA: TGCGCCAGCAGCCAAGATCTTGATACGCAGTATTTT.

V gene TRBV24-1 combines with J gene TRBJ2-5, with D possibly matching TRBD2 (5 bases). The V end was cut by 1 base, the J end by 3 bases, with 8 bases between. CDR1 and CDR2 from the germline V gene are KGHDR and SFDVKD. CDR3 size: 14 residues. The CDR3 coding sequence is TGTGCCACCAGTGATTTCCGGGGTGAAGAGACCCAGTACTTC. Translating it yields CATSDFRGEETQYF.

At least ten counts were recorded for this clonotype. CDR3 bases: TGTGCCAGCAGCCCCCGGTTACATGAGCAGTTCTTC. Translation gives CASSPRLHEQFF. The chain combines TRBV7-9 with TRBJ2-1; D not certain. This CDR3 region has 12 residues. Between the trimmed V and J ends, which lost 5 bases and 8 bases, there was a span of 10 bases. CDR1 is SEHNR and CDR2 is FQNEAQ in the germline V gene (reference sequence).

Many counts were recorded for this clonotype. The rearrangement joins TRBV7-9 to TRBJ2-1; 10 bases match TRBD1. This CDR3 has 15 amino acids. Unmatched junction bases numbered 6, after V lost 1 base and J lost 9 bases. Looked up from germline, CDR1 is SEHNR and CDR2 is FQNEAQ (reference sequence). The CDR3: CASSLGDRGGGEQFF. CDR3 DNA: TGTGCCAGCAGCTTAGGGGACAGGGGAGGCGGTGAGCAGTTCTTC.

For the CDR3, the DNA is TGTGCCAGCAGTTTGGGGCAGGGGTCTGGAAACACCATATATTTT. As protein: CASSLGQGSGNTIYF. The J gene is TRBJ1-3, the V gene TRBV28; weak D call: TRBD1 (6 bases). Germline V CDR1 and CDR2: MDHEN, SYDVKM. The ends were cut back, 3 bases at V and 1 base at J, with 10 bases in the middle. The CDR3 length is 15 residues.

This clonotype appeared many times. The rearrangement joins TRBV5-1 to TRBJ1-2, with 9 bases matching TRBD1. Germline CDR1 SGHRS, CDR2 YFSETQ. The CDR3 extends over 14 amino acids. V was pared by 3 bases and J by 5 bases, with 5 bases of the junction left unmatched. This CDR3 reads CASSSDRGFYGYTF. The CDR3 nucleotides read TGCGCCAGCAGCTCGGACAGGGGCTTTTATGGCTACACCTTC.

This clonotype was recorded at least ten times. One end of the junction is discordant with germline, which a read error may explain. This sequence joins TRBV5-1 and TRBJ2-6; TRBD2 is a possible D gene (6 bases). Germline V gene data show CDR1 as SGHRS and CDR2 as YFSETQ. The CDR3 is 17 residues long. CDR3 protein: CASRLGGPNSGANVLTF. DNA for the CDR3: TGCGCCAGCAGATTGGGGGGTCCAAACTCTGGGGCCAACGTCCTGACTTTC.

The chain is built from TRBV12-3 or TRBV12-4 and TRBJ1-2, with D perhaps TRBD1 (5 bases). Trimming took off 2 bases at V and 8 bases at J, with 15 bases between the two ends. The CDR3 consists of 14 residues. The CDR3 here is CASSLLRATEGYTF. Here the CDR3 DNA reads TGTGCCAGCAGTTTACTCAGGGCCACCGAGGGCTACACCTTC.

This clonotype was detected a few times. The CDR3 bases are TGCAGTGCCACGGGACAGATCTACGAGCAGTACGTC. It specifies CSATGQIYEQYV. This chain connects TRBV20-1 to TRBJ2-7, with TRBD1 matching 7 bases. The CDR3 covers 12 residues. V lost 6 bases and J lost 3; bases outside the gene matches: 5. Germline loops: CDR1 DFQATT, CDR2 SNEGSKA (reference sequence).

In its sample, this clonotype was seen a few times. The V gene is TRBV21-1, the J gene TRBJ1-1; TRBD1 is the table's D call, not checked against the DNA. TRBV21-1 is an annotated pseudogene. The CDR3 runs 17 residues. The CDR3 loop is CASSKGTRTGKNTEAFF. The CDR3, as DNA: TGTGCCAGCAGCAAAGGTACCAGGACAGGGAAGAACACTGAAGCTTTCTTT.

This clonotype was observed at least ten times. The rearrangement uses TRBV12-5 and TRBJ2-1; D is unclear. From germline, CDR1 is LGHNT and CDR2 FRNRAP. V lost 4 bases to trimming and J lost 6 bases, with 4 bases between them. The CDR3 has 11 residues. The CDR3 spells CASGSGNEQFF. As DNA, the CDR3 is TGTGCTAGTGGTTCCGGCAATGAGCAGTTCTTC. The full variable domain, its missing parts supplied by reference TRBV12-5 and TRBJ2-1, is DARVTQTPRHKVTEMGQEVTMRCQPILGHNTVFWYRQTMMQGLELLAYFRNRAPLDDSGMPKDRFSAEMPDATLATLKIQPSEPRDSAVYFCASGSGNEQFFGPGTRLTVL.

This clonotype was seen only a few times. The chain has TRBV4-3 and TRBJ1-4; a possible D gene is TRBD1 (5 bases). The CDR3 length is 17 residues. Germline V gene data show CDR1 as LGHNA and CDR2 as YSLEER. Trimming took 2 bases from V and 4 from J, leaving 17 bases between them. The CDR3 DNA sequence: TGCGCCAGCAGCCAAACCGATCCCCAGGGCCTTAATGAAAAACTGTTTTTT. It is translated as CASSQTDPQGLNEKLFF.

This clonotype showed up just a few times. This chain links TRBV7-2 with TRBJ2-5; 13 bases match TRBD2. This CDR3 has 17 amino acids. After removal of 1 base from V and 2 bases from J, the junction contained 4 bases not matched to a gene. CDR1 and CDR2 (germline): SGHTA, FQGNSA. CDR3: CASSLVGLAGNQETQYF. The CDR3 nucleotides read TGTGCCAGCAGCTTAGTGGGACTAGCGGGGAATCAAGAGACCCAGTACTTC.

Ten or more counts support this clonotype. CDR3 nucleotides: TGCGCCAGCAGCTTGGTTCCTAGCGGGGGGCTCACAGATACGCAGTATTTT. Its translation: CASSLVPSGGLTDTQYF. This chain uses TRBV5-1 with TRBJ2-3; 11 bases are shared with TRBD2. CDR1 is SGHRS, CDR2 YFSETQ, per germline. V shed 0 bases, J shed 2 bases, and the junction held 5 bases outside the gene matches. The CDR3 runs 17 residues.

The CDR3 reads CSVDGFGDTEAFF. The CDR3 DNA follows: TGCAGCGTTGATGGGTTTGGCGACACTGAAGCTTTCTTT. The chain couples TRBV29-1 to TRBJ1-1; D ambiguous. The CDR3 contains 13 residues. Trimming left V 3 bases short and J 3 bases short, with 11 bases between. Germline V gene data show CDR1 as SQVTM and CDR2 as ANQGSEA.

J is TRBJ1-2 and V is TRBV7-8; a possible D gene is TRBD1 (6 bases). V was shortened by 5 bases and J by 8 bases, with 18 bases between the two germline ends. The germline CDR1 and CDR2 sequences are SGHVS and FQNEAQ. There are 14 residues in the CDR3. The CDR3 spells CASSHRAGGEGYTF. The DNA of the CDR3 is TGTGCCAGCAGCCATCGGGCGGGGGGCGAAGGCTACACCTTC.

The sample holds many counts of this clonotype. This chain links TRBV7-2 with TRBJ2-7, with TRBD1 matching 11 bases. Germline lookup yields CDR1 SGHTA and CDR2 FQGNSA. V dropped 7 bases and J dropped 7; count of bases not matched to a gene: 12. The CDR3 runs to 15 residues. The CDR3 DNA is TGTGCCAGCACTCCGAGTTGGGACAGGGGGGGGGAGCAGTACTTC. It translates to CASTPSWDRGGEQYF.